This TCR beta chain is from a study of blood T cell repertoires in COVID-19. Overall study: In each case, the material was cDNA or gDNA derived from T cells, B-cell-depleted T cells, or PBMCs.

Germline CDR1 reads SGDLS; CDR2 reads YYNGEE. The CDR3 is made up of 16 amino acids. The J segment lost 4 bases and the V segment lost 0 bases, leaving 8 bases of the junction unmatched. Authors' data handling: How many nucleated cells were present was estimated from reference gene primer amplification. Some clones are missing from TCRdb's copy, which holds only in-frame ones; the method was immunoSEQ multiplex PCR. V, J and clone size are those of that table, while D and trimming were read from the DNA. The sample yields thousands of clones, about 81% seen once. This TCR came from a human donor with active COVID-19. The donor label of this sample is uncertain. Sequenced sample: peripheral blood. The rearrangement links TRBV9 to TRBJ2-7, with 9 positions matching TRBD2. The CDR3 sequence is CASSVGAGGANYEQYF. The CDR3 DNA reads TGTGCCAGCAGCGTAGGGGCGGGAGGGGCGAATTACGAGCAGTACTTC.